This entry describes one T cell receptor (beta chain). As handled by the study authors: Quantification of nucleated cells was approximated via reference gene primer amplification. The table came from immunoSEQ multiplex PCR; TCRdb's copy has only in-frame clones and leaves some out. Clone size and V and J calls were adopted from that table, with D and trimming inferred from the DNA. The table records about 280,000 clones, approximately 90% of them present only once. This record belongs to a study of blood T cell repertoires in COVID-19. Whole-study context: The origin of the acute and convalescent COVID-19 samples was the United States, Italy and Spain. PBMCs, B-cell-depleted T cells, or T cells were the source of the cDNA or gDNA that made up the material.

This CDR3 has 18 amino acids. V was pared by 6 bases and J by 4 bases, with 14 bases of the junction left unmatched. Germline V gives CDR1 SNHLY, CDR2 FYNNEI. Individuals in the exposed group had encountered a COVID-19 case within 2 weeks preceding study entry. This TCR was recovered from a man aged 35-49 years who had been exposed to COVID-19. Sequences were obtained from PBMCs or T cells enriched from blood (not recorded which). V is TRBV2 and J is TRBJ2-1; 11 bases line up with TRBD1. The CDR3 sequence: CASSGNFGTGGPYNEQFF. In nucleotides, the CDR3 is TGTGCCAGCAGCGGAAATTTTGGGACAGGGGGACCATACAATGAGCAGTTCTTC. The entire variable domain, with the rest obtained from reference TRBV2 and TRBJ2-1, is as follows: EPEVTQTPSHQVTQMGQEVILRCVPISNHLYFYWYRQILGQKVEFLVSFYNNEISEKSEIFDDQFSVERPDGSNFTLKIRSTKLEDSAMYFCASSGNFGTGGPYNEQFFGPGTRLTVL.